The clone carrying this TCR beta chain was observed a handful of times. This CDR3 spans 13 amino acids. Germline lookup yields CDR1 SGHKS and CDR2 YYEKEE (reference sequence). V was cut by 6 bases and J by 6 bases, with 16 bases left in between. Scientists amplified the TCR beta CDR3 regions from RNA transcripts. Investigators did first-round RT-PCR with HTBI primers, then second-round multiplex PCR. TCRdb processed the multiplex PCR reads anew with MiXCR; each CDR3 protein has one entry. The data contain some 370,000 distinct CDR3 sequences, about a sixth of them seen just once; the ten biggest clones take up 2.4%. This specimen belongs to a study of Graves' ophthalmopathy and Graves' hyperthyroidism.

Specimen: peripheral blood. The TCR originated in an adult woman with stable Graves' hyperthyroidism. The V and J genes are TRBV5-5 and TRBJ2-7; tentatively, D is TRBD1 (6 bases). The CDR3 DNA is TGTGCCAGCACTGGACCTGCAGGGGTCGAGCAGTACTTC. It yields the protein CASTGPAGVEQYF.